The entry below describes one TCR beta chain. The sample belongs to a study of blood T cell repertoires in COVID-19. The wider study: Some COVID-19 samples were acute and others convalescent; all came from the United States, Italy and Spain.

Participant-given clinical history determined each cohort assignment. Either two negative PCRs, clearance, or symptom resolution qualified Cohort 3 donors as recovered. In the authors' workflow: Amplification with reference gene primers provided the estimates of nucleated cell counts. Sequencing was performed with immunoSEQ multiplex PCR; in TCRdb, only in-frame clones are kept and a portion is missing. D and trimming come from the DNA, and the V and J calls and clone size come from that table. The table includes 180,000 or so clones, more than 65% detected once. Sequenced: PBMCs or T cells enriched from blood (not recorded which). This TCR was sampled from a man in his forties or fifties who had recovered from COVID-19.

The CDR3 bases are TGTGCCAGCAGAACTGCCGGACAGATTTTCTACGAGCAGTACTTC. It translates to CASRTAGQIFYEQYF. The chain has TRBV6-5 and TRBJ2-7; D is possibly TRBD1 (6 bases). Germline V CDR1 and CDR2: MNHEY, SVGAGI. The V end lost 6 bases, the J end lost 3 bases, and 18 bases lay between the germline ends. The CDR3 contains 15 residues.